The next 7 T cell receptor beta chains were all read from a single sample in a study of T cell responses to AZD1222 COVID-19 vaccine. Generated by immunoSEQ multiplex PCR, the TCRdb table keeps only in-frame clones and is missing some. Of some 130,000 clones in the sample, more than 75% are singletons; the top ten hold about 1.1%. Sample: peripheral blood, taken 28 days after the second AZD1222 dose. These receptors were obtained from an adult who received the AZD1222 COVID-19 vaccine.

The chain is built from TRBV14 and TRBJ1-1; D remains unclear. Germline loops: CDR1 SGHDN, CDR2 FVKESK. Deletions cut 0 bases from V and 5 bases from J, with 10 bases between. The CDR3 sequence is 14 residues long. The CDR3 loop is CASSQDYGGTEAFF. In DNA form, the CDR3 reads TGTGCCAGCAGCCAAGATTATGGTGGGACTGAAGCTTTCTTT.

The chain carries TRBV6-5 and TRBJ1-2, with D possibly being TRBD1 (6 bases). Germline CDR1 MNHEY, CDR2 SVGAGI. Trimming removed 2 bases from V and 8 bases from J, with 15 bases in between. The CDR3 has 14 residues. CDR3 amino acids: CASSYGGQANGYTF. The CDR3 region has the DNA TGTGCCAGCAGTTACGGGGGGCAAGCTAACGGCTACACCTTC.

The J gene is TRBJ2-2, the V gene TRBV27, with D possibly being TRBD2 (5 bases). Germline V gene lookup returns CDR1 MNHEY and CDR2 SMNVEV (reference sequence). The CDR3 runs 12 residues. V gave up 6 bases and J gave up 6 bases, with 8 bases separating them. Here the CDR3 DNA reads TGTGCCAGCAGCCGTAGCGCCGGGGAGCTGTTTTTT. It encodes CASSRSAGELFF.

J is TRBJ1-5 and V is TRBV27; the D is unclear. Germline CDR1 MNHEY, CDR2 SMNVEV (reference sequence). The CDR3 sequence is 14 residues long. The V end lost 6 bases, the J end lost 0 bases, and 9 bases lay between the germline ends. In DNA form, the CDR3 reads TGTGCCAGCAGGACGGGATATAGCAATCAGCCCCAGCATTTT. This gives the protein CASRTGYSNQPQHF.

The V call is TRBV5-1, the J call TRBJ1-3, with a weak D call TRBD1 (5 bases). Trimming removed 5 bases from V and 4 bases from J, with 13 bases in between. The germline V gene encodes CDR1 SGHRS and CDR2 YFSETQ. This CDR3 contains 14 residues. For the CDR3, the DNA is TGCGCCAGCAGTGGCGGGACGGCGGGAAACACCATATATTTT. Its translation: CASSGGTAGNTIYF.

The V call is TRBV7-7, the J call TRBJ2-5; D tentatively reads TRBD1 or TRBD2 (5 bases each). Trimming shortened V by 5 bases and J by 10 bases, and 23 bases separated the two germline ends. Germline CDR1 is SSHAT and CDR2 is FNYEAQ (reference sequence). The CDR3 sequence is 15 residues long. The chain's CDR3 is CASSPRNTAHGGQYF. In nucleotides, the CDR3 is TGTGCCAGCAGCCCGCGAAATACAGCCCATGGGGGCCAGTACTTC.

The chain recombines TRBV3-1 (or the pseudogene TRBV3-2) with TRBJ1-4; D ambiguous. The germline V gene has CDR1 LGHDT and CDR2 YNNKEL (reference sequence). There are 12 residues in the CDR3. Trimming cost V 4 bases and J 8 bases, with 8 bases left between them. The CDR3 is CASSLVGEKLFF. CDR3 bases: TGTGCCAGCAGCCTTGTCGGCGAAAAACTGTTTTTT.